This TCR beta chain was recovered during a study of patients and donors after allogeneic stem cell transplantation (dated by TCRdb to 2020 to 2021). This clonotype was recorded a few times. Its antigen is currently not known. It has no much larger one-base neighbor in the sample; base qualities were not kept. Library method: RT-PCR. The instrument was a NextSeq 550. Using fastp at Q25 and MiXCR, TCRdb reprocessed the public reads and kept productive beta chains. All rows with the same CDR3 protein become a single entry with the most common DNA and genes. Present in this sample are some 880,000 distinct CDR3 sequences, roughly 18% of which were seen just once. Together, the top ten hold around 5.5% of the sample. The sample consisted of blood, either unsorted or a sorted T cell fraction (not recorded which). The TCR sequence derives from a human donor who was either an allogeneic HSCT recipient or a stem cell or donor lymphocyte infusion donor (not recorded which). It is not recorded whose cells these are; they may come from a transplant donor.

This receptor has the CDR3 CASIKGGMNTEAFF. The DNA sequence follows: TGTGCCAGCATCAAGGGCGGGATGAACACTGAAGCTTTCTTT. The sequence is built from TRBV7-6 and TRBJ1-1; no D gene call is confident. A distance of 12 bases separates the germline ends of V and J, which lose 7 bases and 0 bases respectively. Taken from cysteine to phenylalanine, the CDR3 has 14 residues. This entry keeps only the CDR3 DNA: 42 bases, framed from base 1. CDR1 is given as SGHVS and CDR2 as FNYEAQ, both from the germline V gene.